The 17 T cell receptor beta chains below all came from one sample that was sequenced in a study of blood T cell repertoires in COVID-19. Measured with immunoSEQ multiplex PCR; TCRdb has only the in-frame clones, and not every one. The repertoire has fewer than 350,000 clones, around 81% of them found once; the top ten carry roughly 2.9%. Sequenced sample: peripheral blood. These receptors were collected from a woman between 55 and 75 years old with active or convalescent COVID-19.

The CDR3 loop is CAISESALSYNEQFF. In DNA, the CDR3 is TGTGCCATCAGTGAGTCAGCACTCTCCTACAATGAGCAGTTCTTC. The chain is built from TRBV10-3 and TRBJ2-1; D gene ambiguous. Germline CDR1 and CDR2: ENHRY and SYGVKD. V was trimmed by 0 bases and J by 0 bases, leaving 6 bases between them. The CDR3 length is 15 residues.

DNA for the CDR3: TGTGCCATCAGTGAGTCGAGGGAAACTAACTATGGCTACACCTTC. It specifies CAISESRETNYGYTF. The J gene is TRBJ1-2, the V gene TRBV10-3; D remains ambiguous. The germline V gene has CDR1 ENHRY and CDR2 SYGVKD. The CDR3 is 15 residues long. Trimming cost V 0 bases and J 0 bases, with 8 bases left between them.

The gene calls are TRBV5-4 and TRBJ2-1; 8 nucleotides line up with TRBD2. The germline V gene has CDR1 SGHNT and CDR2 YYREEE (reference sequence). The CDR3 totals 14 residues. Germline trimming cut 4 bases from V and 15 bases from J; bases unmatched to any gene: 15. The CDR3 spells CASSDSSGGVSLFF. In DNA form, the CDR3 reads TGTGCCAGCAGCGATTCAAGCGGGGGAGTCAGTTTGTTCTTC. The full variable domain, with the rest looked up from reference TRBV5-4 and TRBJ2-1, is ETGVTQSPTHLIKTRGQQVTLRCSSQSGHNTVSWYQQALGQGPQFIFQYYREEENGRGNFPPRFSGLQFPNYSSELNVNALELDDSALYLCASSDSSGGVSLFFGPGTRLTVL.

The chain employs TRBV5-1 and TRBJ2-1; D ambiguous. The CDR3 sequence is 14 residues long. Germline V gene lookup returns CDR1 SGHRS and CDR2 YFSETQ. Trimming took 0 bases from V and 6 from J, leaving 10 bases between them. CDR3 loop: CASSLGPSGNEQFF. CDR3 DNA sequence: TGCGCCAGCAGCTTGGGCCCATCGGGCAATGAGCAGTTCTTC.

The chain combines TRBV7-2 with TRBJ2-3, with a weak D call TRBD2 (6 bases). Trimming removed 5 bases from V and 2 bases from J, with 17 bases in between. There are 16 residues in the CDR3. CDR1 SGHTA and CDR2 FQGNSA come from the germline V gene. CDR3 region: CASSPPTGEDTDTQYF. The CDR3 DNA is TGTGCCAGCAGCCCCCCGACGGGGGAGGACACAGATACGCAGTATTTT.

The J gene is TRBJ2-3, the V gene TRBV4-3; D gene unclear. Looked up from germline, CDR1 is LGHNA and CDR2 is YSLEER. The germline V and J ends were trimmed by 0 bases and 2 bases, with 15 bases remaining between them. This CDR3 has 17 amino acids. CDR3: CASSQDSGHHYTDTQYF. DNA of the CDR3: TGCGCCAGCAGCCAAGATTCAGGCCACCATTACACAGATACGCAGTATTTT.

The gene calls are TRBV2 and TRBJ2-2, with D unresolved. The germline gives CDR1 SNHLY, CDR2 FYNNEI. The CDR3 consists of 14 residues. Trimming took off 7 bases at V and 1 base at J, with 10 bases between the two ends. The CDR3 loop reads CASMGRLNTGELFF. DNA of the CDR3: TGTGCCAGCATGGGCAGGCTGAACACCGGGGAGCTGTTTTTT.

The chain employs TRBV9 and TRBJ2-1; TRBD1 aligns across 8 bases. The CDR3 is made up of 15 amino acids. Germline V gene sequence: CDR1 SGDLS, CDR2 YYNGEE. J lost 4 bases, V lost 3 bases, and 6 bases had no gene match. CDR3 nucleotides: TGTGCCAGCAGCGAAGACAGGGGAGTTTACAATGAGCAGTTCTTC. It codes for CASSEDRGVYNEQFF.

The chain carries TRBV29-1 and TRBJ2-1; D is ambiguous. This CDR3 region has 14 residues. CDR1 is SQVTM and CDR2 is ANQGSEA in the germline V gene. V was pared by 3 bases and J by 4 bases, with 13 bases between. The CDR3 DNA is TGCAGCGTTGATGGCTACAGAAAATACAATGAGCAGTTCTTC. It yields the protein CSVDGYRKYNEQFF.

The chain joins TRBV6-5 to TRBJ2-3, with a weak D call TRBD2 (6 bases). Trimming took off 7 bases at V and 7 bases at J, with 12 bases between the two ends. The germline gives CDR1 MNHEY, CDR2 SVGAGI. This CDR3 comprises 12 residues. For the CDR3, the DNA is TGTGCCAGCACCGGGACTTTTAATACGCAGTATTTT. Protein sequence: CASTGTFNTQYF.

The chain is built from TRBV5-4 and TRBJ1-2; weak D call: TRBD1 (6 bases). V gave up 3 bases and J gave up 7 bases, with 10 bases separating them. CDR1 and CDR2 (germline): SGHNT, YYREEE (reference sequence). The CDR3 runs 12 residues. CDR3 DNA: TGTGCCAGCAGCTGGGGGCACCGTGGCTACACCTTC. Translated, it gives CASSWGHRGYTF.

This chain joins TRBV12-3 or TRBV12-4 and TRBJ1-2, with 7 bases aligning to TRBD1. The CDR3 extends over 13 amino acids. V shed 6 bases, J shed 5 bases, and the junction held 6 bases outside the gene matches. The CDR3 region is CASSLRGFYGYTF. For the CDR3, the DNA is TGTGCCAGCAGCCTCAGGGGGTTTTATGGCTACACCTTC.

This rearrangement joins TRBV9 to TRBJ1-1; TRBD1 matches 8 bases. The V gene end was trimmed by 8 bases and the J gene end by 1 base; junction bases not matched to a gene: 7. The CDR3 length is 14 residues. Germline V gene data show CDR1 as SGDLS and CDR2 as YYNGEE. The CDR3 region has the DNA TGTGCCAGTTCACTAACAGGGGGGAACACTGAAGCTTTCTTT. This encodes CASSLTGGNTEAFF.

The table lists this clone with many counts. The CDR3 DNA is TGTGCCAGCAGCGTAGCTTATGGGGCCACAGATACGCAGTATTTT. Amino acid sequence: CASSVAYGATDTQYF. The rearrangement uses TRBV9 and TRBJ2-3, with D possibly TRBD1 on 5 matching bases. CDR3 length: 15 residues. V was trimmed by 0 bases and J by 2 bases, leaving 10 bases between them. CDR1 and CDR2 from the germline V gene are SGDLS and YYNGEE.

The CDR3 nucleotides read TGTGCCAGCAGCCAAGGGACAGGGGTGGGGGACGAGCAGTACTTC. The encoded protein is CASSQGTGVGDEQYF. The V call is TRBV3-1 (or the pseudogene TRBV3-2), the J call TRBJ2-7, with 9 bases fitting TRBD1. Germline CDR1 reads LGHDT; CDR2 reads YNNKEL (reference sequence). V lost 1 base, J lost 5 bases, and 6 bases stayed unmatched. The CDR3 has 15 residues.

The V call is TRBV18, the J call TRBJ1-1; D is perhaps TRBD1 (5 bases). Germline V lookup: CDR1 KGHSH, CDR2 LQKENI. This CDR3 has 14 amino acids. With 0 bases removed from V and 5 bases from J, the gap between germline ends came to 10 bases. The CDR3 DNA sequence: TGTGCCAGCTCACCACCCCAGGGAGGGACTGAAGCTTTCTTT. It encodes CASSPPQGGTEAFF.

CDR3 loop: CASSQELPGLAGEKLFF. The DNA for the CDR3 is TGTGCCAGCAGCCAAGAGCTTCCGGGCCTAGCGGGTGAAAAACTGTTTTTT. The rearrangement uses TRBV3-1 (or the pseudogene TRBV3-2) and TRBJ1-4; D uncertain. The V end was cut by 0 bases, the J end by 7 bases, with 18 bases between. The CDR3 runs 17 residues. CDR1 is LGHDT and CDR2 is YNNKEL in the germline V gene (reference sequence).